This TCR beta chain was obtained from a study of blood T cell repertoires in COVID-19. Turning to the study itself: PBMCs, B-cell-depleted T cells, or T cells provided the cDNA or gDNA that made up the material.

The length of the CDR3 is 15 residues. Germline V lookup: CDR1 SNHLY, CDR2 FYNNEI. V was pared by 6 bases and J by 8 bases, with 22 bases between. Participant age was 18 to 89 years, and participants resided in roughly 25 US areas. As handled by the study authors: From reference gene primer amplification, estimates of nucleated cell counts were derived. Profiled with immunoSEQ multiplex PCR; TCRdb holds only in-frame clones, not every one. V and J calls and clone size come straight from that table; D and trimming were deduced from the DNA. The table includes approximately 240,000 clones, approximately 87% detected once.

The sequence was collected from a woman between 45 and 65 years old in a cohort exposed to, infected with or recovered from COVID-19 (not recorded which). The chain links TRBV2 to TRBJ1-2; D is undetermined. The sample was PBMCs or T cells enriched from blood (not recorded which). Written as DNA, the CDR3 is TGTGCCAGCAGCCCAATTAATCCCGTCGGCGGCGGCTACACCTTC. Amino acids: CASSPINPVGGGYTF.